The 10 T cell receptor beta chains in this list originate from one sample, sequenced in a study of OX40 agonist ivuxolimab in advanced cancers. Only in-frame clones appear in the TCRdb table, and some are missing; sequencing was by immunoSEQ multiplex PCR. The sample contains about 48,000 clones, 85% to 90% of which appear only once. Sequenced here: CD4+ or CD8+ T cells sorted from blood, sampled in a trial of the OX40 agonist ivuxolimab. The receptor set was obtained from an adult with an advanced solid tumor such as melanoma, head and neck, liver or kidney cancer.

This chain uses TRBV9 with TRBJ1-2; possible D gene TRBD1, 6 bases. V gave up 0 bases and J gave up 6 bases, with 12 bases separating them. This CDR3 region has 14 residues. The V gene's germline CDR1 is SGDLS and CDR2 YYNGEE. The CDR3 loop reads CASSVGGGTHGYTF. The CDR3 DNA sequence: TGTGCCAGCAGCGTAGGAGGGGGAACCCATGGCTACACCTTC. The variable domain in full, completed from reference TRBV9 and TRBJ1-2, reads DSGVTQTPKHLITATGQRVTLRCSPRSGDLSVYWYQQSLDQGLQFLIQYYNGEERAKGNILERFSAQQFPDLHSELNLSSLELGDSALYFCASSVGGGTHGYTFGSGTRLTVV.

This clone was picked up a small number of times. CDR3 amino acids: CASSYEQTSTDTQYF. DNA of the CDR3: TGTGCCAGCAGTTACGAGCAGACCAGCACAGATACGCAGTATTTT. The chain has TRBV6-5 and TRBJ2-3, with D uncertain. From germline, CDR1 is MNHEY and CDR2 SVGAGI. The V end was cut by 2 bases, the J end by 0 bases, with 9 bases between. CDR3 size: 15 residues.

This chain links TRBV10-3 with TRBJ2-3; D possibly corresponds to TRBD1 (6 bases). CDR1 and CDR2 from the germline V gene are ENHRY and SYGVKD. Trimming cost V 7 bases and J 8 bases, with 13 bases left between them. The CDR3 contains 12 residues. CDR3 DNA: TGTGCCATCACAGGGGTAGAAGGTACGCAGTATTTT. It encodes CAITGVEGTQYF.

This clone was seen ten or more times. The CDR3 coding sequence is TGTGCCAGCAGCTTAGAGGTGGGCTCCTACGAGCAGTACTTC. Translating it yields CASSLEVGSYEQYF. The V gene is TRBV11-2, the J gene TRBJ2-7; D remains ambiguous. The CDR3 extends over 14 amino acids. Trimming stripped 0 bases from V and 0 bases from J, with 6 bases between. From germline, CDR1 is SGHAT and CDR2 FQNNGV.

The rearrangement uses TRBV4-2 and TRBJ1-5; D gene ambiguous. This CDR3 comprises 14 residues. CDR1 and CDR2 (germline): LGHNA, YNFKEQ. V dropped 0 bases and J dropped 10 bases, with 13 bases sitting between them. CDR3 nucleotides: TGTGCCAGCAGCCAAGAACTAACCCGAAGTCCCCAGCATTTT. This gives the protein CASSQELTRSPQHF.

The genes are TRBV4-1 and TRBJ2-7; a weak D match, TRBD2 (5 bases). Germline V gene data show CDR1 as MGHRA and CDR2 as YSYEKL. The CDR3 is 15 amino acids. Trimming removed 0 bases at V and 1 base at J, with 10 bases between. The CDR3, as DNA: TGCGCCAGCAGCCAAGATGAGGGCAGATCCTACGAGCAGTACTTC. Its translation is CASSQDEGRSYEQYF.

This clone has just one count. This chain connects TRBV19 to TRBJ2-7, with 10 bases that match TRBD2. Unmatched junction bases numbered 12, after V lost 1 base and J lost 3 bases. The CDR3 runs to 18 residues. CDR1 is LNHDA and CDR2 is SQIVND in the germline V gene (reference sequence). CDR3 sequence (DNA): TGTGCCAGTAGTATAGCGAGCGGGGGAGCGGGAGGGCTCTACGAGCAGTACTTC. This translates into CASSIASGGAGGLYEQYF.

This chain uses TRBV6-5 with TRBJ2-1; a weak D match, TRBD1 (6 bases). Germline CDR1 MNHEY, CDR2 SVGAGI. The CDR3 has 15 residues. With 2 bases removed from V and 6 bases from J, the gap between germline ends came to 14 bases. CDR3 DNA sequence: TGTGCCAGCAGTTACGGGGTGGGACAAGGCAATGAGCAGTTCTTC. Protein: CASSYGVGQGNEQFF.

The chain joins TRBV5-8 to TRBJ1-5, with 11 bases aligning to TRBD1. The CDR3 totals 18 residues. V was pared by 3 bases and J by 5 bases, with 13 bases of the junction left unmatched. Germline assignment: CDR1 SGHTS and CDR2 YDEGEE. DNA for the CDR3: TGTGCCAGCAGCTCCGGACAGGGGGCCGCTATTGTCTATCAGCCCCAGCATTTT. Encoded protein: CASSSGQGAAIVYQPQHF.

This chain connects TRBV7-9 to TRBJ1-6; D is ambiguous. V dropped 1 base and J dropped 13 bases, with 20 bases sitting between them. CDR3 length: 16 amino acids. Germline lookup yields CDR1 SEHNR and CDR2 FQNEAQ (reference sequence). Here the CDR3 reads CASSLDGKPANFPLHF. The CDR3 bases are TGTGCCAGCAGCTTAGATGGCAAACCGGCGAATTTTCCCCTCCACTTT.